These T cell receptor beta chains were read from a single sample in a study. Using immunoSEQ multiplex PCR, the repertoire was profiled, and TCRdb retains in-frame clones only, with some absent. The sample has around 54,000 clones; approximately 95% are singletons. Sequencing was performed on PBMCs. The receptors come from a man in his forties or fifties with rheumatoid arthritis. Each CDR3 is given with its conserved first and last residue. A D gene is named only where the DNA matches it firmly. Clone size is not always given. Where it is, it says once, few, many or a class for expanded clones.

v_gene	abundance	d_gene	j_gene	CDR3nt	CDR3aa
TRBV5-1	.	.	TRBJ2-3	TGCGCCAGCAGCTTAGGGCAGGCAGATACGCAGTATTTT	CASSLGQADTQYF
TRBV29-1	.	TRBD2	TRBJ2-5	TGCAGCGTTGTCACTAGCGGGGAAGAGACCCAGTACTTC	CSVVTSGEETQYF
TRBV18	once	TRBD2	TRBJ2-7	TGTGCCAGCTCACTGGGCCCTAGCGGGACCTACGAGCAGTACTTC	CASSLGPSGTYEQYF
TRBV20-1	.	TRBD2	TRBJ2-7	TGCAGTGCTAGTTCCGGGACTAGGTACTACGAGCAGTACTTC	CSASSGTRYYEQYF
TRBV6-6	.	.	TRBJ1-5	TGTGCCAGCAGTCCCGCGGGGGGGGGCGAAGGCGGGCAGCCCCAGCATTTT	CASSPAGGGEGGQPQHF
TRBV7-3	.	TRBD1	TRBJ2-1	TGTGCCAGCAGCCGACAGGGGGAATCCTACAATGAGCAGTTCTTC	CASSRQGESYNEQFF
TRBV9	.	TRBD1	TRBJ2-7	TGTGCCAGCAGCCCGGGACAGGCTTATTCCTACGAGCAGTACTTC	CASSPGQAYSYEQYF
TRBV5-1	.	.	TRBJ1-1	TGCGCCAGCAGCGGAAACACTGAAGCTTTCTTT	CASSGNTEAFF
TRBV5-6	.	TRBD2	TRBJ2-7	TGTGCCAGCAGCCCTGGGACTAACTCCTACGAGCAGTACTTC	CASSPGTNSYEQYF
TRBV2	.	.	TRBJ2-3	TGTGCCAGCAGCCGCGTGAAACAGGGAAATACGCAGTATTTT	CASSRVKQGNTQYF
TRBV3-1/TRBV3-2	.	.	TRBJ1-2	TGTGCCAGCAGCCAACGACCTCAAGGGGGAAGCTATGGCTACACCTTC	CASSQRPQGGSYGYTF
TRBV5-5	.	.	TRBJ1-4	TGTGCCAGCAGCTTGCTCCAGGGTTCCGCAACTAATGAAAAACTGTTTTTT	CASSLLQGSATNEKLFF
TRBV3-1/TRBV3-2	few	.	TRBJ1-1	TGTGCCAGCAGCCACCAGGGTATTTCCACTGAAGCTTTCTTT	CASSHQGISTEAFF